This T cell receptor (beta chain) stems from a study of T cell responses to AZD1222 COVID-19 vaccine. This clone is a singleton in its sample. The antigen is not known. Sequencing was performed with immunoSEQ multiplex PCR; in TCRdb, only in-frame clones are kept and a portion is missing. The repertoire holds around 100,000 clones, 88% seen once, with approximately 6.5% in the top ten. The study, taken as a whole, reports: The breadth and depth of Spike-specific TCRs increased once two AZD1222 doses had been given. The repertoires were collected only after the peak T cell response. Unmutated regions of variants are reportedly targeted by nearly half of spike-specific TCRs.

The clonotype originates from an adult who received the AZD1222 COVID-19 vaccine. Sample: peripheral blood, taken 28 days after the second AZD1222 dose.

CDR3 amino acids: CASSGAWGITDTQYF. The CDR3 region has the DNA TGTGCCAGCAGCGGGGCCTGGGGGATCACAGATACGCAGTATTTT. V gene TRBV7-9 combines with J gene TRBJ2-3; D possibly uses TRBD1 or TRBD2 (5 bases each). The CDR3 totals 15 residues. The germline CDR1 and CDR2 sequences are SEHNR and FQNEAQ (reference sequence). V lost 5 bases to trimming and J lost 2 bases, with 14 bases between them. The full variable domain, its missing parts supplied by reference TRBV7-9 and TRBJ2-3, is DTGVSQNPRHKITKRGQNVTFRCDPISEHNRLYWYRQTLGQGPEFLTYFQNEAQLEKSRLLSDRFSAERPKGSFSTLEIQRTEQGDSAMYLCASSGAWGITDTQYFGPGTRLTVL.